This TCR beta chain was sequenced during a study of shared clonotypes between healthy human individuals. This clone showed up just once. Recent vaccinations or acute infections were absent in the healthy HIV-negative adult donors. Germline CDR1 MGHRA, CDR2 YSYEKL. The CDR3 covers 16 residues. V shed 2 bases and J 5 bases; nucleotides not matched to a gene: 10. Assay execution proceeded at the deep level. Original analysis: Junction-only immunoSEQ data arrived without quality scores, meaning filtering differed. Libraries were prepared by immunoSEQ multiplex PCR; TCRdb keeps only in-frame clonotypes and omits some of them. That table supplies the V and J calls and clone size; D and trimming were determined from the DNA. Found here are about 2 million clones, 85% to 95% of them singletons; the top ten hold 0.1% to 0.15%.

The specimen was naive CD4+ T cells sorted from blood. The subset here: CD45RA+ positively selected. V gene TRBV4-1 combines with J gene TRBJ2-7; 9 bases map to TRBD2. This clonotype was sampled from a man aged 18 to 30 in good health. The CDR3 DNA follows: TGCGCCAGCAGCCAACCCTTGCGCGGGAGGGCCAACGAGCAGTACTTC. Protein product: CASSQPLRGRANEQYF.